The source of this T cell receptor (beta chain) is a study of T-cell memory formation after mild COVID-19. Study details: Most TCR clusters belonged to a single donor. General study results and limits: What remained unconfirmed was the SARS-CoV-2 specificity of second-wave clones peaking on day 37. Chiefly within CM and EM were the contracting CD4+ clones; CD8+ ones were within EMRA. Day 15 to 85 contractors were CD4/CD8 balanced; later expanders leaned CD4+.

The sample holds a few counts of this clonotype. Its antigen is still unknown. TCRdb independently ran MiXCR on the 5' RACE reads; one entry per CDR3 protein. The data hold under 200,000 distinct CDR3 sequences, with about a third observed a single time. The V gene end was trimmed by 1 base and the J gene end by 5 bases; junction bases not matched to a gene: 9. This CDR3 is 17 amino acids long. CDR1 and CDR2 from the germline V gene are LGHNA and YNFKEQ. The genes are TRBV4-2 and TRBJ1-1, with 11 nucleotides matching TRBD1. The receptor comes from an adult woman who had mild COVID-19 (a few samples of this study predate the infection). Cell type and time point are not known. Sequencing was performed on PBMCs or a T cell subset sorted from them (not recorded which). Written as DNA, the CDR3 is TGTGCCAGCAGCCAAGGGACAGGGGGCGAATTAAGAACTGAAGCTTTCTTT. Amino acids: CASSQGTGGELRTEAFF.